This T cell receptor beta chain is from a study of cytotoxic CD8 clonotypes in ibrutinib-treated CLL (dated by TCRdb to about 2021). About the investigation overall: The cohort was composed of 11 relapsed/refractory and roughly 14 treatment-naive patients; IGHV unmutated status was identified in around 17 patients. Responses were partial in 25 or so patients and complete in 2; after median approximately 5.5 years follow-up, around 15 stayed in remission and some twelve progressed. The response samples were drawn at a median of 12 months into treatment, with a range of roughly 6 to 36 months. On average, each sample had some 260,000 productive templates and more than 75,000 productive rearrangements. Of the approximately 94 people in the trial, roughly 27 had longitudinal samples available. Cryopreserved peripheral blood mononuclear cells were collected at three points: before therapy, at response, and at either sustained remission or disease progression. Patients were still on ibrutinib when every remission and progressive disease sample was collected.

The research as a whole found: Lymph node repertoires were not examined, and the timing of sampling was not matched between patients in sustained remission and those whose disease progressed. Public clonotypes were rare and either shrank or stayed stable during treatment, and the rise in clonality at ibrutinib response reflected expansion of private clonotypes. Clonality rose at ibrutinib response, remained stable during sustained remission, and dropped back toward baseline at progression. Baseline clonality exceeded that of age-matched healthy donors and correlated strongly with circulating CD8+ T-cell counts.

This clone has more than one count but fewer than ten. The target of this receptor is not known. Base qualities are not provided; no much larger clone lies one nucleotide away. Per the publication, the time point label means: eleven to twelve months on ibrutinib. For TCR beta library preparation, around 2.1 micrograms of genomic DNA were extracted from the cryopreserved PBMCs. Longitudinal blood samples from CLL patients on ibrutinib monotherapy were analyzed using high-throughput TCR beta sequencing. The patients took part in an open-label, single-center phase 2 trial of ibrutinib monotherapy. Including cysteine and phenylalanine, the CDR3 has 13 amino acids. Only the CDR3 portion is preserved as DNA: 39 bases, with reading frame beginning at the first base. CDR1 and CDR2 (SGHKS, YYEKEE) derive from the germline V gene (reference sequence). A distance of 11 bases separates the germline ends of V and J, which lose 2 bases and 5 bases respectively.

On a MiSeq, deep resolution sequencing aimed for a depth between 1 in 1 million and 1 in 200,000 T cells, with each clonotype covered 10x on average. The immunoSEQ hsTCRB Kit was used to generate TCR beta libraries. The original methods were these. Data were analyzed with ImmunoSEQ Data Assistant and ImmunoSEQ Analyzer, with V, D and J genes assigned per IMGT definitions. Clonality, which ranges from 0 to 1, was calculated by subtracting the normalized Shannon entropy of productive rearrangement frequencies from one. Only overrepresented clonotypes making up at least 0.05% of each patient's repertoire were included in the public clonotype analysis. Thirteen repertoires from age-matched healthy donors, obtained from immuneACCESS, served as clonality controls. TCRdb obtained this table from immuneACCESS and retained in-frame rearrangements with V and J assigned. These tables miss some clones; where compared with another copy, unresolved V genes account for less than half of the shortfall, and the remainder is unexplained. That table gives V, J and clone size, and the DNA gave D and trimming. Within this sample are approximately 140,000 clones, with approximately 80% of them counted one time only. Roughly a quarter of the sample is taken by the ten largest.

The TCR originated in a human donor with chronic lymphocytic leukemia. The chain was built from TRBV5-5 and TRBJ2-7; the D gene remains uncertain. The source was PBMCs, collected after 12 months of ibrutinib treatment. The nucleotide sequence is given as TGTGCCAGCAGCTTCTGGCGCCCGGACGAGCAGTACTTC. The translation is CASSFWRPDEQYF.